Each of the 8 T cell receptor beta chains below was sequenced from the same sample in a study of cytomegalovirus exposure and HLA in healthy donors listed by TCRdb under 2017. The library was produced with the immunoSEQ multiplex PCR assay. For the multiplex PCR, a mixture combining 60 forward primers for TCR Vbeta segments and 13 reverse primers for TCR Jbeta segments was used. Imported from immuneACCESS, the table was reduced by TCRdb to in-frame sequences with V and J called. These copies leave out some clones; in studies compared against another copy, an unresolved V gene accounts for under half, and the cause of the remainder is not known. The sample data list 100,000 to 120,000 clones, and around 80% of these were observed just once. About 2.9% of the sample rests with the top ten. The sequencing input was PBMCs. These receptor sequences come from a woman between 55 and 75 years old in good health and CMV-seropositive.

This chain joins TRBV4-2 and TRBJ2-5; the D is unclear. Germline CDR1 and CDR2: LGHNA and YNFKEQ. The V end lost 2 bases, the J end lost 5 bases, and 9 bases lay between the germline ends. CDR3 length: 13 amino acids. For the CDR3, the DNA is TGTGCCAGCAGCCAACGAGCGTTGGAGACCCAGTACTTC. It codes for CASSQRALETQYF.

The chain's CDR3 is CASSESIQDAEAFF. CDR3 nucleotide sequence: TGCGCCAGCAGTGAGTCGATACAGGACGCGGAAGCTTTCTTT. The chain couples TRBV10-2 to TRBJ1-1, with a weak D call TRBD1 (5 bases). The CDR3 consists of 14 residues. The V end lost 0 bases, the J end lost 8 bases, and 13 bases lay between the germline ends. Germline V lookup: CDR1 WSHSY, CDR2 SAAADI.

The rearrangement links TRBV9 to TRBJ2-3, with 10 bases that match TRBD2. Per the germline V gene, CDR1 is SGDLS and CDR2 is YYNGEE. V trimming: 2 bases; J trimming: 2 bases; junction bases outside the gene matches: 5. This CDR3 comprises 16 residues. The CDR3 DNA reads TGTGCCAGCAGCGTGCGGACTAGCGGAAACACAGATACGCAGTATTTT. It translates to CASSVRTSGNTDTQYF.

The chain employs TRBV6-5 and TRBJ1-3; D remains ambiguous. Per germline, CDR1 MNHEY and CDR2 SVGAGI. V was trimmed by 3 bases and J by 1 base, leaving 7 bases between them. The CDR3 is made up of 14 amino acids. The CDR3 spells CASSYTRSGNTIYF. The CDR3 DNA is TGTGCCAGCAGTTATACTCGATCTGGAAACACCATATATTTT.

The V and J genes are TRBV7-9 and TRBJ2-3, with 7 bases identical to TRBD2. The V gene end was trimmed by 4 bases and the J gene end by 1 base; junction bases not matched to a gene: 11. CDR1 is SEHNR, CDR2 FQNEAQ, per germline (reference sequence). This CDR3 has 17 residues. The CDR3 coding sequence is TGTGCCAGCAGCTGGGAGGGATCCCCTGGAGGCACAGATACGCAGTATTTT. Its protein is CASSWEGSPGGTDTQYF.

V usage is TRBV25-1 and J usage is TRBJ1-5; 10 bases fit TRBD1. The CDR3 has 16 residues. Germline CDR1 is MGHDK and CDR2 is SYGVNS. Trimming removed 2 bases from V and 2 bases from J; junction bases left unmatched: 3. DNA of the CDR3: TGTGCCAGCAGTGAACTAGGACAGGGGGGCAATCAGCCCCAGCATTTT. Amino acids: CASSELGQGGNQPQHF.

This sequence joins TRBV7-9 and TRBJ1-2; D not certain. Trimming removed 2 bases at V and 5 bases at J, with 12 bases between. CDR1 is SEHNR and CDR2 is FQNEAQ in the germline V gene (reference sequence). This CDR3 region has 14 residues. In nucleotides, the CDR3 is TGTGCCAGCAGCTTAATCGGGGTTTTTTATGGCTACACCTTC. Amino acids: CASSLIGVFYGYTF.

The chain links TRBV9 to TRBJ1-5, with a tentative D call TRBD1 (6 bases). CDR3 length equals 14 residues. Germline CDR1 SGDLS, CDR2 YYNGEE. V lost 0 bases and J 4 bases, leaving 8 bases between the germline ends. This CDR3 reads CASSVGQANQPQHF. In DNA, the CDR3 is TGTGCCAGCAGCGTAGGACAGGCGAATCAGCCCCAGCATTTT.